The 21 T cell receptor beta chains reported below all come from one sample, sequenced in a study of cytomegalovirus exposure and HLA in healthy donors. Amplification used 60 Vbeta primers and 13 Jbeta primers. Clones were read by immunoSEQ multiplex PCR, and TCRdb kept only the in-frame ones, dropping some. This repertoire includes around 130,000 clones. The sample comprised PBMCs. The receptor source for this set is a woman aged 40 to 55 in good health and CMV-seronegative.

V is TRBV10-3 and J is TRBJ2-5, with D perhaps matching TRBD1 (5 bases). This CDR3 is built from 14 residues. V was trimmed by 4 bases and J by 4 bases, leaving 13 bases between them. Germline values: CDR1 ENHRY, CDR2 SYGVKD. Here the CDR3 DNA reads TGTGCCATCAGTGTTATAACAGGTCGAGAGACCCAGTACTTC. Its protein product is CAISVITGRETQYF.

The CDR3 DNA sequence: TGTGCTAGTGGTACAGGACAGGGGACGACTAATGAAAAACTGTTTTTT. Amino acids: CASGTGQGTTNEKLFF. The chain has TRBV12-5 and TRBJ1-4; the match to TRBD1 covers 9 bases. CDR1 LGHNT and CDR2 FRNRAP come from the germline V gene. The CDR3 spans 16 residues. V was clipped by 5 bases and J by 2 bases; unmatched bases: 6.

The rearrangement uses TRBV27 and TRBJ1-2; 10 nucleotides line up with TRBD1. CDR3 size: 14 residues. V dropped 5 bases and J dropped 4; count of bases not matched to a gene: 4. The germline CDR1 and CDR2 sequences are MNHEY and SMNVEV (reference sequence). DNA for the CDR3: TGTGCCAGCAGTCCCTGGACAGGGGGCTATGGCTACACCTTC. This gives the protein CASSPWTGGYGYTF.

The chain recombines TRBV2 with TRBJ2-2; possibly TRBD1 for D (6 bases). Germline CDR1 reads SNHLY; CDR2 reads FYNNEI. This CDR3 is built from 15 residues. Trimming shortened V by 8 bases and J by 5 bases, and 18 bases separated the two germline ends. The DNA for the CDR3 is TGTGCCAGCCAACTCCTAGGGGGTGGGACCGGGGAGCTGTTTTTT. It translates to CASQLLGGGTGELFF.

V gene TRBV5-4 combines with J gene TRBJ2-1; a possible D gene is TRBD2 (6 bases). The CDR3 has 14 residues. The germline V gene has CDR1 SGHNT and CDR2 YYREEE (reference sequence). The V end was cut by 4 bases, the J end by 7 bases, with 15 bases between. CDR3 sequence (DNA): TGTGCCAGCAGCCCTGGGGGGACGGGGAATGAGCAGTTCTTC. It is translated as CASSPGGTGNEQFF.

The chain is built from TRBV5-4 and TRBJ2-5; D unresolved. The DNA end favors TRBJ2-7, so the J call may be wrong. CDR3 size: 12 residues. CDR1 is SGHNT, CDR2 YYREEE, per germline (reference sequence). For the CDR3, the DNA is TGTGCCAGCAGCACCGACATCTACGAGCAGTACTTC. Translated, it gives CASSTDIYEQYF.

This chain uses TRBV5-4 with TRBJ2-5; 9 nucleotides line up with TRBD1. This CDR3 spans 14 amino acids. V was pared by 5 bases and J by 2 bases, with 4 bases of the junction left unmatched. Germline V CDR1 and CDR2: SGHNT, YYREEE (reference sequence). CDR3 DNA: TGTGCCAGCAGATTGACAGGGGGGCAAGAGACCCAGTACTTC. It codes for CASRLTGGQETQYF.

V is TRBV5-8 and J is TRBJ2-7; no definite D call. Per germline, CDR1 SGHTS and CDR2 YDEGEE. Trimming took 0 bases from V and 5 from J, leaving 12 bases between them. The CDR3 consists of 14 residues. The CDR3 DNA is TGTGCCAGCAGCTTGGCCCTAATTAGAGACGAGCAGTACTTC. It is translated as CASSLALIRDEQYF.

The V call is TRBV28, the J call TRBJ1-5, with D tentatively TRBD1 (5 bases). CDR3 length: 16 amino acids. V shed 6 bases and J shed 1 base, with 16 bases lying between them. Germline V gives CDR1 MDHEN, CDR2 SYDVKM. CDR3 nucleotides: TGTGCCAGCAGGGGGTCGGGGGATGAGAGCAATCAGCCCCAGCATTTT. Translation: CASRGSGDESNQPQHF.

The chain couples TRBV11-3 to TRBJ2-5, with 7 bases lining up with TRBD1. The length of the CDR3 is 14 residues. J lost 6 bases, V lost 4 bases, and 8 bases had no gene match. CDR1 and CDR2 from the germline V gene are SGHNT and YENEEA. The CDR3 here is CASSSTEQGKTQYF. Here the CDR3 DNA reads TGTGCCAGCAGCTCAACCGAACAGGGGAAGACCCAGTACTTC.

The V and J genes are TRBV11-2 and TRBJ1-5, with 7 bases identical to TRBD1. The CDR3 totals 14 residues. Germline CDR1 reads SGHAT; CDR2 reads FQNNGV. J was trimmed by 7 bases and V by 1 base; bases with no gene match: 4. Here the CDR3 DNA reads TGTGCCAGCAGCTTAGGACAGGGATACCAGCCCCAGCATTTT. Its protein product is CASSLGQGYQPQHF.

In the case of this clone: The sample holds other DNA sequences that translate to the same CDR3. This chain uses TRBV7-2 with TRBJ1-1; the D is unclear. The V and J ends lost 2 bases and 1 base respectively, with 11 bases between them. CDR1 and CDR2 (germline): SGHTA, FQGNSA. The CDR3 consists of 15 residues. CDR3 DNA sequence: TGTGCCAGCAGCTTATTGGGTACGGGGAACACTGAAGCTTTCTTT. Translation: CASSLLGTGNTEAFF.

The chain combines TRBV6-1 with TRBJ1-1; no definite D call. The CDR3 has 12 amino acids. Trimming stripped 6 bases from V and 1 base from J, with 6 bases between. The germline V gene encodes CDR1 MNHNS and CDR2 SASEGT. In DNA form, the CDR3 reads TGTGCCAGCAGCTTACAGAACACTGAAGCTTTCTTT. This encodes CASSLQNTEAFF.

The V call is TRBV6-4, the J call TRBJ1-5; 9 positions match TRBD1. CDR1 and CDR2 (germline): MRHNA, SNTAGT. V gave up 5 bases and J gave up 7 bases; unmatched junction bases: 6. This CDR3 is 14 amino acids long. The chain's CDR3 is CASSSQGAWQPQHF. In nucleotides, the CDR3 is TGTGCCAGCAGTTCACAGGGGGCTTGGCAGCCCCAGCATTTT.

J is TRBJ2-7 and V is TRBV5-5, with 9 bases lining up with TRBD1. From germline, CDR1 is SGHKS and CDR2 YYEKEE (reference sequence). V gave up 3 bases and J gave up 6 bases; unmatched junction bases: 13. The CDR3 covers 16 residues. This CDR3 reads CASSSYPGQGFSEQYF. The CDR3 DNA is TGTGCCAGCAGCTCCTATCCGGGACAGGGTTTTTCCGAGCAGTACTTC.

Points on this clone: This sample also contains other DNA sequences that code for the same CDR3. This chain connects TRBV28 to TRBJ1-2; TRBD1 matches at 7 bases. V lost 1 base and J lost 4; bases outside the gene matches: 0. This CDR3 contains 13 residues. Germline V gives CDR1 MDHEN, CDR2 SYDVKM. The CDR3 sequence is CASSLSGGYGYTF. The CDR3, as DNA: TGTGCCAGCAGTTTATCAGGGGGCTATGGCTACACCTTC.

This rearrangement joins TRBV29-1 to TRBJ1-5; D not resolved. The germline gives CDR1 SQVTM, CDR2 ANQGSEA. V was cut by 4 bases and J by 4 bases, with 8 bases left in between. CDR3 length: 12 residues. CDR3 nucleotides: TGCAGCGTTGGCGCGGCAAATCAGCCCCAGCATTTT. Protein sequence: CSVGAANQPQHF.

The rearrangement uses TRBV6-6 and TRBJ2-5; TRBD2 aligns across 16 bases. The CDR3 is 14 residues long. CDR1 is MNHNY, CDR2 SVGAGI, per germline (reference sequence). The V and J ends lost 5 bases and 13 bases, in that order; junction bases with no gene match: 7. This CDR3 is CASSGTSGGAIRYF. CDR3 nucleotide sequence: TGTGCCAGCAGTGGGACTAGCGGGGGGGCCATAAGGTACTTC.

This chain links TRBV5-4 with TRBJ2-7; 8 nucleotides line up with TRBD2. Germline V gene sequence: CDR1 SGHNT, CDR2 YYREEE (reference sequence). The CDR3 is made up of 13 amino acids. V was pared by 2 bases and J by 6 bases, with 4 bases of the junction left unmatched. The CDR3 DNA reads as TGTGCCAGCAGCTTAACGGGGGGGCTCGAGCAGTACGTC. This sequence encodes CASSLTGGLEQYV.

The V and J genes are TRBV18 and TRBJ1-4; 10 bases agree with TRBD1. Germline V CDR1 and CDR2: KGHSH, LQKENI. The CDR3 is 19 residues long. The V segment lost 3 bases and the J segment 3 bases; nucleotides outside the gene matches: 13. The CDR3 DNA follows: TGTGCCAGCTCACCGAGGACAGGGGGAGGAATTGGAGCTAATGAAAAACTGTTTTTT. Its protein is CASSPRTGGGIGANEKLFF.

V usage is TRBV27 and J usage is TRBJ1-2; TRBD1 matches 11 bases. Trimming took 4 bases from V and 8 from J; bases not matched to a gene: 9. The V gene's germline CDR1 is MNHEY and CDR2 SMNVEV (reference sequence). The CDR3 extends over 15 amino acids. The CDR3 DNA sequence: TGTGCCAGCAGTTCTCTGGGACAGGGGGAAATCGGCTACACCTTC. It specifies CASSSLGQGEIGYTF.